The next 7 T cell receptor beta chains were all read from a single sample in a study of blood T cell repertoires in COVID-19. Assay used: immunoSEQ multiplex PCR; TCRdb lists only in-frame clones, some missing. The profile shows 200,000 to 300,000 clones, 83% of them singletons. Sequenced material: peripheral blood. These receptors all stem from a human donor in a cohort sampled during active COVID-19.

The V call is TRBV27, the J call TRBJ1-5, with 8 bases that match TRBD1. In germline, CDR1 is MNHEY, CDR2 SMNVEV (reference sequence). V lost 3 bases and J lost 0; bases outside the gene matches: 1. The CDR3 has 15 residues. The CDR3 DNA sequence: TGTGCCAGCAGTTTCGACAGGGGTAGCAATCAGCCCCAGCATTTT. This translates into CASSFDRGSNQPQHF.

The gene calls are TRBV5-1 and TRBJ1-1, with D uncertain. V dropped 2 bases and J dropped 3 bases, with 8 bases sitting between them. Looked up from germline, CDR1 is SGHRS and CDR2 is YFSETQ. The CDR3 sequence is 13 residues long. CDR3 residues: CASSFGGYTEAFF. The CDR3 nucleotides are TGCGCCAGCAGCTTCGGCGGTTACACTGAAGCTTTCTTT. Full variable domain (remainder filled in from reference TRBV5-1 and TRBJ1-1): KAGVTQTPRYLIKTRGQQVTLSCSPISGHRSVSWYQQTPGQGLQFLFEYFSETQRNKGNFPGRFSGRQFSNSRSEMNVSTLELGDSALYLCASSFGGYTEAFFGQGTRLTVV.

The CDR3 sequence: CASSQGGQGIGYTF. The CDR3 DNA reads TGCGCCAGCAGCCAGGGGGGACAGGGCATTGGCTACACCTTC. The genes are TRBV4-1 and TRBJ1-2, with 9 bases that match TRBD1. J gave up 7 bases and V 3 bases, and 6 bases lay outside the gene matches. CDR1 and CDR2 from the germline V gene are MGHRA and YSYEKL. The CDR3 has 14 amino acids.

The J gene is TRBJ2-7, the V gene TRBV4-1, with TRBD1 matching over 7 bases. The germline gives CDR1 MGHRA, CDR2 YSYEKL. This CDR3 region has 16 residues. V gave up 4 bases and J gave up 2 bases; unmatched junction bases: 11. The CDR3 region is CASSRERDSVTYEQYF. The CDR3 DNA is TGCGCCAGCAGCCGAGAACGGGACAGTGTGACCTACGAGCAGTACTTC.

V and J are TRBV19 and TRBJ1-1; 10 bases match TRBD1. This CDR3 has 12 residues. Germline V CDR1 and CDR2: LNHDA, SQIVND (reference sequence). With V trimmed by 4 bases and J by 8 bases, 1 base remained unmatched. CDR3 nucleotides: TGTGCCAGTAGTAAGGACAGGGGGGAAGCTTTCTTT. As protein: CASSKDRGEAFF.

This chain joins TRBV7-3 and TRBJ2-2, with D possibly being TRBD2 (5 bases). CDR1 is SGHTA, CDR2 FQGTGA, per germline. The CDR3 contains 14 residues. Trimming left V 5 bases short and J 4 bases short, with 11 bases between. CDR3 sequence (DNA): TGTGCCAGCAGCGTAGCGCTAGGCACCGGGGAGCTGTTTTTT. Amino acids: CASSVALGTGELFF.

This clone has a handful of counts. The V gene is TRBV4-1, the J gene TRBJ1-5; 7 bases agree with TRBD1. Germline V CDR1 and CDR2: MGHRA, YSYEKL. The CDR3 loop spans 15 amino acids. Trimming removed 4 bases from V and 0 bases from J; junction bases left unmatched: 3. CDR3 protein: CASSPRDSSNQPQHF. CDR3 sequence (DNA): TGCGCCAGCAGCCCAAGGGACAGTAGCAATCAGCCCCAGCATTTT.